These 4 T cell receptor beta chains came from one sample sequenced in a study of blood T cell repertoires in COVID-19. Assay used: immunoSEQ multiplex PCR; TCRdb lists only in-frame clones, some missing. This table has around 260,000 clones, 86% appearing once. Input material: peripheral blood. Receptor source: a woman between 25 and 40 years old with active or convalescent COVID-19.

This sequence joins TRBV9 and TRBJ1-2, with D tentatively TRBD1 (5 bases). The CDR3 extends over 16 amino acids. CDR1 is SGDLS, CDR2 YYNGEE, per germline. Trimming removed 0 bases at V and 1 base at J, with 13 bases between. The CDR3: CASSVAAGPFNYGYTF. The CDR3 coding sequence is TGTGCCAGCAGCGTAGCGGCAGGGCCATTTAACTATGGCTACACCTTC.

The rearrangement links TRBV19 to TRBJ1-1; D is uncertain. V was clipped by 7 bases and J by 2 bases, with 14 bases between them. The CDR3 runs to 14 residues. Germline V gene lookup returns CDR1 LNHDA and CDR2 SQIVND (reference sequence). The CDR3 region is CASKSWQTNTEAFF. CDR3 DNA sequence: TGTGCCAGTAAAAGTTGGCAGACTAACACTGAAGCTTTCTTT. Using reference TRBV19 and TRBJ1-1 for the parts outside the CDR3, the full variable domain is DGGITQSPKYLFRKEGQNVTLSCEQNLNHDAMYWYRQDPGQGLRLIYYSQIVNDFQKGDIAEGYSVSREKKESFPLTVTSAQKNPTAFYLCASKSWQTNTEAFFGQGTRLTVV.

J is TRBJ2-3 and V is TRBV24-1; 9 positions match TRBD2. The CDR3 is 17 amino acids. V was pared by 4 bases and J by 4 bases, with 11 bases of the junction left unmatched. Germline CDR1 reads KGHDR; CDR2 reads SFDVKD. CDR3 coding DNA: TGTGCCACCAGTGACCCGGGGCGGGGGGGTGGCTCAGATACGCAGTATTTT. It encodes CATSDPGRGGGSDTQYF.

This clone was observed a few times. The V gene is TRBV11-1, the J gene TRBJ2-7; no reliable D call. The CDR3 covers 14 residues. Germline-derived CDR1 and CDR2 are SGHAT and FQDESV (reference sequence). The germline V and J ends were trimmed by 5 bases and 1 base, with 12 bases remaining between them. Here the CDR3 DNA reads TGTGCCAGCAGCCCCCTGACTCCTTCCTACGAGCAGTACTTC. Amino acids: CASSPLTPSYEQYF.